This T cell receptor beta chain was found in a study of control samples from healthy donors and cancer patients. Libraries were prepared by immunoSEQ multiplex PCR; TCRdb keeps only in-frame clonotypes and omits some of them. This table holds about 63,000 clones, more than 70% found once. There are 16 residues in the CDR3. Trimming at V came to 5 bases and at J to 1 base, leaving 6 bases not matched to a gene. Germline loops: CDR1 SGHNT, CDR2 YYREEE (reference sequence). The TCR was taken from a woman aged 55-69 years with lung cancer. The specimen sequenced was PBMCs. The chain employs TRBV5-4 and TRBJ2-7; TRBD2 matches 13 bases. This CDR3 reads CASSLPGLAGSYEQYF. CDR3 coding DNA: TGTGCCAGCAGTTTACCGGGACTAGCGGGATCCTACGAGCAGTACTTC.